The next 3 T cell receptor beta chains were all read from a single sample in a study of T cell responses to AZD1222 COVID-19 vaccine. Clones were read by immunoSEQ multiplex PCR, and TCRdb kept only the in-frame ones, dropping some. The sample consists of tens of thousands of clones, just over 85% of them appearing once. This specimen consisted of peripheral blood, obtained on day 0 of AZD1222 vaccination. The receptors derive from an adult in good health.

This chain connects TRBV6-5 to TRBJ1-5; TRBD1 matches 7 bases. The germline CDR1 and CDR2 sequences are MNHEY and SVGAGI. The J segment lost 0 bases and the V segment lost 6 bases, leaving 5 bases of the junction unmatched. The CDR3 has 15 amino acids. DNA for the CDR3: TGTGCCAGCAGCCGACAGGGCCATAGCAATCAGCCCCAGCATTTT. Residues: CASSRQGHSNQPQHF.

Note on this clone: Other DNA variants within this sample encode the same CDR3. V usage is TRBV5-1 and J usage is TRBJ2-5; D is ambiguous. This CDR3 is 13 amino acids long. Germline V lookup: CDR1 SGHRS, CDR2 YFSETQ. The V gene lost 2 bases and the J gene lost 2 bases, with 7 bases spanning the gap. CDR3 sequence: CASSFNLQETQYF. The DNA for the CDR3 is TGCGCCAGCAGCTTCAACTTGCAAGAGACCCAGTACTTC. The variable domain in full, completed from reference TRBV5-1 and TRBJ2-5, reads KAGVTQTPRYLIKTRGQQVTLSCSPISGHRSVSWYQQTPGQGLQFLFEYFSETQRNKGNFPGRFSGRQFSNSRSEMNVSTLELGDSALYLCASSFNLQETQYFGPGTRLLVL.

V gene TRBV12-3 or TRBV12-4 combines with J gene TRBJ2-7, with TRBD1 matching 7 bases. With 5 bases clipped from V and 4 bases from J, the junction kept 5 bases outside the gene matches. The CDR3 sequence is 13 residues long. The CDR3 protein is CASSTQGWYEQYF. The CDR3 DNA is TGTGCCAGCAGTACACAGGGGTGGTACGAGCAGTACTTC.